The present entry profiles one T cell receptor beta chain with its context. The target of this receptor is not known. Nothing much larger sits one base from this clone, and base qualities are not available. This sample stems from a study of vaccination and CD4 T cells after COVID-19 (dated by TCRdb to between 2021 and 2023). Some background on the complete study: Convalescent patients had a positive SARS-CoV-2 result on nasal swab PCR, and of these patients, nine had mild disease and one had severe disease. In the convalescent cohort there were six males and four females, among whom were two Hispanic individuals, seven Caucasians, two Asians and one multiracial person. Two doses of either the Pfizer-BioNTech BNT162b2 vaccine (n=8) or the Moderna mRNA-1273 vaccine (n=2) were administered to participants. Post-COVID blood samples were collected from convalescent patients a median of roughly 100 days after diagnosis, with a range of about 35 to 180 days. Post-vaccine blood samples were obtained a median of about 72 days after the second vaccine dose, with a range of roughly 12 to 250 days. For a few convalescent patients, samples were collected at an early post-vaccination timepoint (day 14) as well as at a late post-vaccination timepoint (days 161 to 241). For stimulating the cultures, overlapping spike peptide pools were used, derived from SARS-CoV-2 as well as from the common cold coronaviruses HCoV-NL63, HCoV-OC43 and HCoV-229E. Control cultures received a CEFX viral epitope pool as the positive control, an HIV-1 Nef peptide pool as the negative control, or no peptide. In roughly 11 COVID-19 convalescent patients and a few infection-naive healthy vaccine recipients, the spike-specific CD4+ TCR repertoire before mRNA vaccination was compared with the repertoire after mRNA vaccination. The study at large found these results: An increase in the median number of SARS-CoV-2-reactive clonotypes from 20 to 25 after infection to 35 to 40 after vaccination was observed, but the change was not found to be significant. Of the vaccine-specific clones found in convalescent patients, nearly all (304 of 307) were mono-reactive for SARS-CoV-2 spike instead of being cross-reactive with common cold coronaviruses. Relatively few convalescent patients were included in the study, and early timepoints after natural infection were not analyzed. In convalescent patients, a median 86.3% of post-vaccine SARS-CoV-2-reactive clones were detected only after vaccination, and vaccine-specific priming was suggested by this finding.

The method was PCR. TCR sequencing of DNA from cultured CD4+ T cells used the Oncomine TCR Beta short-read assay at the Johns Hopkins FTIC core. The QIAamp micro DNA kit was used to extract genomic DNA from the cultured CD4+ T cells. Oncomine TCR Beta libraries made from cultured CD4+ T cells were pooled using unique dual indexes and sequenced on an Illumina iSeq 100. On the authors' methods: Non-productive sequences were filtered out, and CDR3s that did not start with C, did not end with F or W, or were shorter than 7 amino acids were discarded. The MANAFEST web application was used to identify antigen-specific clonotypes by comparing peptide-stimulated wells against reference wells and other culture wells. Positive clones required FDR below 0.05, an odds ratio above 5, and productive frequency above 0.1% in at least two of three replicate wells. Cross-reactive clonotypes were defined as significantly expanded in both SARS-CoV-2 spike wells and at least one common cold coronavirus spike condition. Similarity between CDR3 sequences was evaluated in R version 3.6.1 using Levenshtein distances (stringdist) and unrooted phylogenetic trees (ape). TCRdb itself trimmed the public reads at Q25 with fastp, ran MiXCR and retained productive beta chains. Each CDR3 protein gets just one entry, which takes the most common genes and DNA from the rows behind it. The V and J calls come from TCRdb's annotation, not from the publication. This sample holds approximately 22,000 distinct CDR3 sequences; approximately 42% were observed only once. 7.5% to 10% of the sample is taken by the ten largest.

The sample's time point label is to be understood as: late sampling 161 to 241 days after vaccination in three convalescent patients. The treatment or condition tag for this specimen amounts to: roughly ten-day PBMC culture with coronavirus spike peptide pools or control peptides (ViraFEST assay). The ViraFEST assay, used in the study, expanded antigen-specific T cells with peptide pools and then identified the expanded clonotypes through TCR sequencing. The positive SARS-CoV-2 PCR tests of the convalescent patients were dated from March to December 2020, before the Alpha, Beta and Delta variants emerged in the United States. PBMCs were cultured at about 2 million per well in IMDM supplemented with 5% human AB serum and about 9.5 IU/ml IL-2, with approximately 9.2 ug/ml peptide pools added. Half of the culture medium was replaced with fresh IL-2-containing medium on days 3 and 7. CD4+ T cells were isolated after roughly 10 days of culture through negative selection using the EasySep CD4+ T cell isolation kit. Ficoll-Paque Plus gradient centrifugation was used to isolate PBMCs from whole blood, and the isolated PBMCs were then either used fresh or cryopreserved at -140C. In general, triplicate wells were set up for every culture condition.

The CDR1 and CDR2 encoded by the germline V gene (reference sequence) are SEHNR and FQNEAQ. Taken from cysteine to phenylalanine, the CDR3 has 14 residues. Here the CDR3 DNA is all that survives: 42 bases in frame from base 1. At the junction V is shortened by 1 base and J by 4 bases, with 10 bases in between. This clonotype was obtained from a human donor who had recovered from COVID-19. Recombination connected TRBV7-9 to TRBJ1-1, with TRBD1 as a weak D call on 6 bases. This specimen consisted of CD4+ T cells from blood, cultured in vitro, obtained about 7 months after SARS-CoV-2 vaccination. The nucleotide sequence reads as follows: TGTGCCAGCAGCTTAGGGGGGCTCGGCACTGAAGCTTTCTTT. Translation gives CASSLGGLGTEAFF.